This TCR beta chain was observed in a study of chemoradiotherapy in HPV16-positive cancers. TCRdb's copy holds only in-frame clones and misses some; the assay was immunoSEQ multiplex PCR. The sample contains 25,000 to 40,000 clones, 88% of which appear only once. This receptor was taken from a human donor with HPV-associated anogenital cancer. Specimen: blood, collected from a patient who underwent chemoradiotherapy.

Here the CDR3 reads CASSLDWNSYEQYF. CDR3 DNA: TGTGCCAGCAGCTTAGACTGGAACTCCTACGAGCAGTACTTC. This sequence joins TRBV7-9 and TRBJ2-7; D ambiguous. V gave up 1 base and J gave up 0 bases, with 7 bases separating them. CDR1 is SEHNR and CDR2 is FQNEAQ in the germline V gene (reference sequence). This CDR3 spans 14 amino acids.